One sample yielded the 4 T cell receptor beta chains listed below, sequenced in a study of T cell responses to AZD1222 COVID-19 vaccine. Some clones are missing from TCRdb's copy, which holds only in-frame ones; the method was immunoSEQ multiplex PCR. The table lists about 140,000 clones, approximately 90% of them singletons, with around 2.7% in the top ten. The sample was peripheral blood, taken on day 0 of AZD1222 vaccination. These receptors came from an adult in good health.

V usage is TRBV6-1 and J usage is TRBJ1-5; a weak D match, TRBD1 (5 bases). The CDR3 covers 15 residues. Germline values: CDR1 MNHNS, CDR2 SASEGT. V dropped 0 bases and J dropped 6 bases, with 12 bases sitting between them. DNA of the CDR3: TGTGCCAGCAGTGAAGCTGGGGGAGGGGTTCAGCCCCAGCATTTT. Its protein is CASSEAGGGVQPQHF.

V usage is TRBV7-8 and J usage is TRBJ2-1, with TRBD2 identical over 10 bases. Germline CDR1 SGHVS, CDR2 FQNEAQ. This CDR3 is built from 18 residues. J was trimmed by 4 bases and V by 2 bases; bases with no gene match: 11. The CDR3 DNA is TGTGCCAGCAGCTTATATAGGACTAGCGGTAAACCTTACAATGAGCAGTTCTTC. It is translated as CASSLYRTSGKPYNEQFF.

Concerning this clone: At one end the junction does not follow the germline gene, possibly because of a read error. This rearrangement joins TRBV7-3 to TRBJ2-3; TRBD2 might be the D (5 bases). The CDR3 extends over 15 amino acids. Germline CDR1 reads SGHTA; CDR2 reads FQGTGA. CDR3 in DNA: TGTGCCACCAGCAACGGGGAAACTAGCACAGATACGCAGTATTTT. Protein: CATSNGETSTDTQYF.

This rearrangement joins TRBV2 to TRBJ2-1, with D maybe TRBD1 (5 bases). The CDR3 contains 14 residues. Trimming took off 6 bases at V and 7 bases at J, with 16 bases between the two ends. Germline V CDR1 and CDR2: SNHLY, FYNNEI. This chain's CDR3 is CASRNRPAVNEQFF. CDR3 DNA sequence: TGTGCCAGCAGGAACAGGCCGGCAGTTAATGAGCAGTTCTTC. The complete variable domain, with remaining parts taken from reference TRBV2 and TRBJ2-1, reads EPEVTQTPSHQVTQMGQEVILRCVPISNHLYFYWYRQILGQKVEFLVSFYNNEISEKSEIFDDQFSVERPDGSNFTLKIRSTKLEDSAMYFCASRNRPAVNEQFFGPGTRLTVL.